This is a list of T cell receptor beta chains from one sample in a study of cytomegalovirus exposure and HLA in healthy donors. Here immunoSEQ multiplex PCR was the method, and the copy in TCRdb shows in-frame clones only, minus some. The sample has under 200,000 clones, over 75% seen once; the top ten hold more than 12%. Sequences were obtained from PBMCs. The origin of the receptors is a man aged 50-59 years in good health and CMV-seropositive. The CDR3 runs from the conserved cysteine through the conserved F or W. A D gene is named only where the DNA matches it firmly. The size field is filled for only some rows; it gives once, few, many or a size class.

j_call | d_call | clone_size | v_call | cdr3_aa | cdr3_nt
TRBJ2-3 | TRBD2 | - | TRBV9 | CASSVGGTNQDTQYF | TGTGCCAGCAGCGTAGGAGGGACTAATCAAGATACGCAGTATTTT
TRBJ2-5 | TRBD2 | - | TRBV9 | CASSVGAREAGGLKTQYF | TGTGCCAGCAGCGTAGGAGCCCGGGAAGCGGGGGGTTTGAAGACCCAGTACTTC
TRBJ2-2 | TRBD1 | - | TRBV7-9 | CASSPLPGTGYTGELFF | TGTGCCAGCAGCCCACTTCCCGGGACAGGGTACACCGGGGAGCTGTTTTTT
TRBJ2-6 | - | - | TRBV6-5 | CASSSGQTSGANVLTF | TGTGCCAGCAGTTCCGGACAGACCTCTGGGGCCAACGTCCTGACTTTC
TRBJ2-1 | - | - | TRBV19 | CASSMWQGSDEQFF | TGTGCCAGTAGTATGTGGCAGGGGTCTGATGAGCAGTTCTTC
TRBJ1-2 | TRBD1 | - | TRBV15 | CATSRGDRGDRHGYTF | TGTGCCACCAGCAGAGGGGACAGGGGGGATCGGCATGGCTACACCTTC
TRBJ2-1 | TRBD1 | - | TRBV4-1 | CASSQGPGTGRYNEQFF | TGCGCCAGCAGCCAGGGCCCCGGGACAGGGAGGTACAATGAGCAGTTCTTC
TRBJ1-1 | TRBD1 | few | TRBV6-6 | CASRTGQGLSAFF | TGTGCCAGCAGGACCGGACAGGGATTGAGTGCTTTCTTT
TRBJ2-7 | - | - | TRBV11-3 | CASSHGDSYEQYF | TGTGCCAGCAGCCACGGGGATTCCTACGAGCAGTACTTC
TRBJ2-3 | TRBD2 | - | TRBV7-8 | CASSLAYGLAGGSTDTQYF | TGTGCCAGCAGCTTAGCCTACGGACTAGCGGGGGGGTCTACAGATACGCAGTATTTT
TRBJ2-7 | TRBD1 | - | TRBV5-1 | CAKLSNGGQGTYEQYF | TGCGCCAAACTATCAAACGGGGGACAGGGAACCTACGAGCAGTACTTC
TRBJ2-3 | TRBD2 | - | TRBV6-1 | CASSEALPAGARTDTQYF | TGTGCCAGCAGTGAAGCGCTTCCAGCGGGGGCTCGCACAGATACGCAGTATTTT
TRBJ1-1 | - | - | TRBV28 | CASTTRGRGTEAFF | TGTGCCAGCACCACGAGGGGCAGGGGTACTGAAGCTTTCTTT
TRBJ2-2 | - | - | TRBV5-4 | CASSLKIGGGTGELFF | TGTGCCAGCAGCTTGAAGATCGGGGGAGGCACCGGGGAGCTGTTTTTT
TRBJ2-1 | TRBD1 | - | TRBV5-4 | CASSSSTTGRYNEQFF | TGTGCCAGCAGCTCGTCCACGACAGGGCGATACAATGAGCAGTTCTTC
TRBJ2-7 | TRBD1 | - | TRBV28 | CASSRTGRNYEQYF | TGTGCCAGCAGCCGGACAGGGAGAAACTACGAGCAGTACTTC
TRBJ2-5 | TRBD2 | - | TRBV5-4 | CASSFSGGQETQYF | TGTGCCAGCAGCTTTTCGGGGGGCCAAGAGACCCAGTACTTC
TRBJ2-3 | - | - | TRBV10-1 | CASSEGGQTSTDTQYF | TGCGCCAGCAGTGAGGGCGGTCAGACTAGCACAGATACGCAGTATTTT
TRBJ1-5 | - | - | TRBV2 | CASSDGQGGYSNQPQHF | TGTGCCAGCAGTGACGGGCAGGGTGGTTATAGCAATCAGCCCCAGCATTTT
TRBJ2-5 | TRBD2 | - | TRBV11-2 | CASSLGGRLAGVIETQYF | TGTGCCAGCAGCTTAGGAGGTCGACTAGCGGGGGTGATAGAGACCCAGTACTTC
TRBJ2-1 | TRBD2 | - | TRBV11-2 | CASSASLAGAYNEQFF | TGTGCCAGCAGCGCCTCCCTAGCGGGGGCCTACAATGAGCAGTTCTTC
TRBJ2-5 | TRBD2 | - | TRBV6-6 | CASSYGGGPSETQYF | TGTGCCAGCAGTTACGGGGGAGGGCCCAGTGAGACCCAGTACTTC
TRBJ2-6 | - | few | TRBV9 | CASSYGGSGANVLTF | TGTGCCAGCAGTTACGGGGGATCTGGGGCCAACGTCCTGACTTTC
TRBJ2-7 | TRBD2 | - | TRBV6-1 | CATSPPSGGPGEQYF | TGTGCCACCTCACCCCCTAGCGGGGGGCCTGGTGAGCAGTACTTC
TRBJ1-5 | TRBD1 | - | TRBV10-3 | CAISESVRTGNHQPQHF | TGTGCCATCAGTGAGTCGGTCAGGACAGGGAACCATCAGCCCCAGCATTTT
TRBJ1-6 | TRBD1 | once | TRBV28 | CASSSFGTGALNSPLHF | TGTGCCAGCAGTTCGTTCGGGACAGGGGCACTTAATTCACCCCTCCACTTT
TRBJ2-5 | - | - | TRBV14 | CASSPLRELVQETQYF | TGTGCCAGCAGCCCCCTCCGAGAACTAGTCCAAGAGACCCAGTACTTC
TRBJ1-5 | - | - | TRBV6-1 | CASSEDNNQPQHF | TGTGCCAGCAGTGAGGACAATAATCAGCCCCAGCATTTT
TRBJ2-4 | TRBD2 | - | TRBV18 | CASSPGLAGLAKNIQYF | TGTGCCAGCTCACCGGGACTAGCGGGGCTAGCCAAAAACATTCAGTACTTC
TRBJ1-4 | - | - | TRBV18 | CASSPGHSNAGEKLFF | TGTGCCAGCTCACCAGGACACTCCAACGCTGGAGAAAAACTGTTTTTT
TRBJ1-4 | - | - | TRBV7-2 | CASSHEAVGREKLFF | TGTGCCAGCAGCCACGAGGCTGTTGGCCGGGAAAAACTGTTTTTT
TRBJ2-5 | TRBD2 | - | TRBV5-1 | CASTTTSRETQYF | TGCGCCAGCACCACGACTAGCCGGGAGACCCAGTACTTC
TRBJ2-1 | - | - | TRBV25-1 | CASSGWGQGDNNEQFF | TGTGCCAGCAGTGGATGGGGGCAGGGAGACAACAATGAGCAGTTCTTC
TRBJ1-2 | - | - | TRBV5-1 | CASSLVGAGVGYTF | TGCGCCAGCAGCTTGGTCGGGGCAGGGGTTGGCTACACCTTC
TRBJ1-5 | - | - | TRBV28 | CASRPEQVQPQHF | TGTGCCAGCAGACCAGAACAGGTTCAGCCCCAGCATTTT
TRBJ1-6 | TRBD1 | - | TRBV6-5 | CASSHRDRGSPLHF | TGTGCCAGCAGCCACCGGGACAGGGGTTCACCCCTCCACTTT
TRBJ1-2 | - | - | TRBV11-2 | CASSRIQNYGYTF | TGTGCCAGCAGCCGAATTCAGAACTATGGCTACACCTTC
TRBJ1-5 | - | - | TRBV18 | CASSPGGGGNQPQHF | TGTGCCAGCTCTCCGGGGGGTGGAGGCAATCAGCCCCAGCATTTT
TRBJ2-1 | TRBD2 | - | TRBV7-3 | CASSTAGGGAKNEQFF | TGTGCCAGCAGCACCGCCGGCGGGGGGGCCAAAAATGAGCAGTTCTTC
TRBJ2-7 | - | - | TRBV5-1 | CATHNPGDRTYEQYF | TGCGCCACCCATAACCCGGGGGACCGTACCTACGAGCAGTACTTC
TRBJ1-3 | TRBD1 | few | TRBV28 | CASSPTGAPTGNTIYF | TGTGCCAGCAGTCCAACAGGGGCTCCCACTGGAAACACCATATATTTT
TRBJ2-7 | TRBD1 | - | TRBV5-8 | CASTSPGTDPYEQYF | TGTGCCAGCACCTCACCCGGGACAGATCCCTACGAGCAGTACTTC
TRBJ1-5 | - | - | TRBV19 | CASTRGQISNQPQHF | TGTGCCAGTACCCGGGGACAAATTAGCAATCAGCCCCAGCATTTT
TRBJ1-2 | TRBD1 | - | TRBV15 | CATGTANYGYTF | TGTGCCACCGGGACAGCTAACTATGGCTACACCTTC
TRBJ2-6 | TRBD1 | once | TRBV2 | CASSGGTVRANVLTF | TGTGCCAGCAGTGGGGGGACAGTCCGGGCCAACGTCCTGACTTTC
TRBJ1-4 | - | - | TRBV18 | CASSLSAGANEKLFF | TGTGCCAGCTCTCTCTCGGCGGGAGCTAATGAAAAACTGTTTTTT
TRBJ2-3 | - | - | TRBV29-1 | CSAPDSQRATDTQYF | TGCAGCGCCCCTGACAGCCAAAGGGCCACAGATACGCAGTATTTT
TRBJ2-3 | - | - | TRBV6-6 | CASSYFISTDTQYF | TGTGCCAGCAGTTACTTTATTAGCACAGATACGCAGTATTTT
TRBJ1-6 | - | once | TRBV2 | CASSEGQTNSPLHF | TGTGCCAGCAGTGAAGGACAGACGAATTCACCCCTCCACTTT